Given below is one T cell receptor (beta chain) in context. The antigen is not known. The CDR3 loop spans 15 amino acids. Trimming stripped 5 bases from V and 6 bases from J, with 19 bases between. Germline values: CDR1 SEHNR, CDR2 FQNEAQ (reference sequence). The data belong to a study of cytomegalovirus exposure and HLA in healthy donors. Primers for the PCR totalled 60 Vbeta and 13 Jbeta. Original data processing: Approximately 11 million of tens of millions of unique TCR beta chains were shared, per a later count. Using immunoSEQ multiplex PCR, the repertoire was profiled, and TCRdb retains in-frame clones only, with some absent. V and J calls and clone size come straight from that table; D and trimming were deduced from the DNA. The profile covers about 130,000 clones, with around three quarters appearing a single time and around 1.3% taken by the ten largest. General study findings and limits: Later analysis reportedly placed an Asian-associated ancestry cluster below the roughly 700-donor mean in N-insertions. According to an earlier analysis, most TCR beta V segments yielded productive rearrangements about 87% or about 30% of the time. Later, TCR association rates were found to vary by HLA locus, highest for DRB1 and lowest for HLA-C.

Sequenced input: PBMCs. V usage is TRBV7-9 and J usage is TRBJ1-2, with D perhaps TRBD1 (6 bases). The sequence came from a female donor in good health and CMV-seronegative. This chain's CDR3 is CASSPTLDSLDGYTF. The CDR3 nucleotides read TGTGCCAGCAGCCCCACCCTGGACAGCCTCGATGGCTACACCTTC.